The 16 T cell receptor beta chains presented below share a single source sample, sequenced in a study of post-analysis software for immune sequencing data. These TCRs' antigens remain unknown. Points from the study as a whole: Patients had higher frequencies than controls of five TRBV segments, including TRBV5-6, TRBV5-1 and TRBV20-1.

Prepared TCR beta cDNA libraries contained unique molecular identifiers. MiXCR, run by TCRdb on the PCR reads, gives a single entry per CDR3 protein. This table has 750,000 to 950,000 distinct CDR3 sequences, under 60% appearing once. Sequencing was carried out using blood. The receptors were gathered from a girl aged 10-17 years with multiple sclerosis.

The chain couples TRBV4-2 to TRBJ1-2; D is perhaps TRBD1 (5 bases). There are 15 residues in the CDR3. CDR1 is LGHNA and CDR2 is YNFKEQ in the germline V gene. The V end was cut by 3 bases, the J end by 7 bases, with 18 bases between. This chain's CDR3 is CASSQPRASEVGYTF. The CDR3 DNA reads TGTGCCAGCAGCCAGCCCAGGGCGTCGGAGGTTGGCTACACCTTC.

The gene calls are TRBV20-1 and TRBJ2-4; D is undetermined. CDR1 DFQATT and CDR2 SNEGSKA come from the germline V gene (reference sequence). Trimming shortened V by 4 bases and J by 4 bases, and 14 bases separated the two germline ends. The CDR3 contains 14 residues. Here the CDR3 DNA reads TGCAGTGCTAACGGCTACACTACAAAAAACATTCAGTACTTC. This translates into CSANGYTTKNIQYF.

This rearrangement joins TRBV12-3 or TRBV12-4 to TRBJ1-2; the D is unclear. This CDR3 spans 14 amino acids. Trimming removed 3 bases at V and 3 bases at J, with 11 bases between. In nucleotides, the CDR3 is TGTGCCAGCAGTTTGAAGGGTTGGGACTATGGCTACACCTTC. Translated: CASSLKGWDYGYTF.

The CDR3: CASTLREGSIDIQYF. Here the CDR3 DNA reads TGTGCCAGCACCCTTAGAGAGGGTTCTATTGACATTCAGTACTTC. The chain combines TRBV7-8 with TRBJ2-4; D is perhaps TRBD2 (5 bases). V dropped 7 bases and J dropped 8 bases, with 21 bases sitting between them. The CDR3 is 15 residues long. Germline V gene lookup returns CDR1 SGHVS and CDR2 FQNEAQ.

The J gene is TRBJ2-2, the V gene TRBV7-2; 13 bases map to TRBD2. In germline, CDR1 is SGHTA, CDR2 FQGNSA. The CDR3 has 16 amino acids. V was pared by 6 bases and J by 2 bases, with 3 bases of the junction left unmatched. The CDR3 loop is CASSWTSGSNTGELFF. The CDR3 DNA follows: TGTGCCAGCAGTTGGACTAGCGGGAGTAACACCGGGGAGCTGTTTTTT.

About this clonotype: The CDR3 does not close with the conserved phenylalanine or tryptophan, likely indicating a read error. The gene calls are TRBV9 and TRBJ2-4, with D possibly matching TRBD2 (5 bases). Per germline, CDR1 SGDLS and CDR2 YYNGEE. CDR3 length: 16 residues. Trimming removed 4 bases from V and 7 bases from J, with 21 bases in between. The CDR3 coding sequence is TGTGCCAGCAGCCCCAGCCCAAAACTAGGCGCGAACATTCAGTACTCC. It is translated as CASSPSPKLGANIQYS.

The rearrangement uses TRBV7-9 and TRBJ2-7; the D call may be TRBD1 or TRBD2 (5 bases each). The CDR3 is made up of 16 amino acids. CDR1 is SEHNR and CDR2 is FQNEAQ in the germline V gene (reference sequence). V lost 1 base and J 1 base, leaving 14 bases between the germline ends. The CDR3 region is CASSLVDLGPSYEQYF. DNA for the CDR3: TGTGCCAGCAGCTTAGTCGATTTGGGACCGTCCTACGAGCAGTACTTC.

There are a few counts of this clonotype. V gene TRBV7-9 combines with J gene TRBJ2-4; tentatively, D is TRBD1 or TRBD2 (5 bases each). The germline V gene encodes CDR1 SEHNR and CDR2 FQNEAQ (reference sequence). Between the trimmed V and J ends, which lost 5 bases and 3 bases, there was a span of 11 bases. The CDR3 sequence is 14 residues long. This chain's CDR3 is CASSGTRDKNIQYF. The CDR3 region has the DNA TGTGCCAGCAGCGGGACCCGAGACAAAAACATTCAGTACTTC.

V is TRBV11-2 and J is TRBJ2-2, with TRBD1 identical over 8 bases. J was trimmed by 3 bases and V by 7 bases; bases with no gene match: 7. The CDR3 covers 15 residues. Germline assignment: CDR1 SGHAT and CDR2 FQNNGV. Here the CDR3 reads CASTQDRADTGELFF. CDR3 DNA sequence: TGTGCCAGCACCCAGGACAGGGCGGACACCGGGGAGCTGTTTTTT.

A word on this clonotype: Sequence at one end of the junction differs from germline and may be a read error. The chain has TRBV6-2 or TRBV6-3 and TRBJ1-2; D is uncertain. The CDR3 covers 13 residues. The V gene's germline CDR1 is MNHEY and CDR2 SVGEGT. CDR3 sequence (DNA): TGTGCCAGTAGTTACGGGAAGCCTCTCAGCTACACCTTC. Protein: CASSYGKPLSYTF.

The rearrangement joins TRBV3-1 to TRBJ2-7; 12 nucleotides match TRBD2. Germline CDR1 LGHDT, CDR2 YNNKEL (reference sequence). This CDR3 spans 16 amino acids. After removal of 4 bases from V and 0 bases from J, the junction contained 4 bases not matched to a gene. CDR3 nucleotides: TGTGCCAGCAGCCTGGAGACTAGCGGGAGCTCCTACGAGCAGTACTTC. It specifies CASSLETSGSSYEQYF.

This chain joins TRBV7-9 and TRBJ2-5; 10 nucleotides match TRBD1. The J call is in doubt because the DNA end fits TRBJ2-7 better. The germline CDR1 and CDR2 sequences are SEHNR and FQNEAQ (reference sequence). This CDR3 is built from 16 residues. CDR3 loop: CASSKSSGTGDVEQYF. The CDR3 DNA sequence: TGTGCCAGCAGCAAATCCTCCGGGACAGGGGATGTCGAGCAGTACTTC.

This clonotype was seen a handful of times. The chain employs TRBV7-9 and TRBJ1-4; D perhaps matches TRBD1 (5 bases). V lost 4 bases to trimming and J lost 8 bases, with 14 bases between them. Germline V CDR1 and CDR2: SEHNR, FQNEAQ (reference sequence). This CDR3 is 14 amino acids long. CDR3 region: CASSSTVEGEKLFF. The CDR3 DNA follows: TGTGCCAGCAGCTCGACAGTGGAAGGAGAAAAACTGTTTTTT.

This chain links TRBV30 with TRBJ2-5; D possibly corresponds to TRBD1 (6 bases). The germline V gene has CDR1 GTSNPN and CDR2 SVGIG (reference sequence). V was clipped by 5 bases and J by 2 bases, with 9 bases between them. There are 12 residues in the CDR3. CDR3 nucleotide sequence: TGTGCCTGGGGGCAGGGGCAAGAGACCCAGTACTTC. Protein product: CAWGQGQETQYF.

This clonotype was counted many times. This chain uses TRBV4-3 with TRBJ2-4; 8 bases agree with TRBD2. The CDR3 is 15 residues long. CDR1 and CDR2 from the germline V gene are LGHNA and YSLEER. V lost 2 bases to trimming and J lost 6 bases; unmatched junction nucleotides: 6. The CDR3 coding sequence is TGCGCCAGCAGCCAATCAGCGGGAGAGCCAAACATTCAGTACTTC. Its translation: CASSQSAGEPNIQYF.

This chain connects TRBV10-3 to TRBJ2-7; D is unresolved. The CDR3 totals 14 residues. The V and J ends lost 2 bases and 6 bases respectively, with 14 bases between them. Germline V gene sequence: CDR1 ENHRY, CDR2 SYGVKD. The CDR3: CAISEGSGRAEQYF. For the CDR3, the DNA is TGTGCCATCAGTGAGGGTTCAGGACGAGCCGAGCAGTACTTC.